This T cell receptor (beta chain) was sequenced in a study of T cell responses to AZD1222 COVID-19 vaccine. Study-level findings and limits: Nearly half of spike-specific TCRs reportedly go after variant regions that carry no mutations. Donors, mostly white British, included more females; clonal diversity was possibly underestimated. Recipients of two AZD1222 doses showed rising Spike-specific TCR breadth and depth.

V was trimmed by 1 base and J by 0 bases, leaving 7 bases between them. The CDR3 is 15 residues long. Germline V CDR1 and CDR2: SGHTA, FQGNSA. Comment on this clone: The antigen remains undetermined.

Clones were sequenced by immunoSEQ multiplex PCR, and TCRdb holds only the in-frame ones, with some missing. The sample yields some 130,000 clones, roughly 93% seen once. Second doses that came at about 4 or about 12 weeks were put together. The sequencing used peripheral blood, collected 28 days after the second AZD1222 dose. This receptor was identified in an adult who received the AZD1222 COVID-19 vaccine. The V and J genes are TRBV7-2 and TRBJ1-3; no firm D call. The CDR3 protein is CASSLVGPSGNTIYF. Written as DNA, the CDR3 is TGTGCCAGCAGCTTAGTCGGTCCCTCTGGAAACACCATATATTTT.